The present T cell receptor (beta chain) was sequenced within a study of regulatory T cells in long-lasting Graves disease (dated by TCRdb to 2020 to 2022). Notes on the research overall: In the newly diagnosed Graves' disease group, patients had been taking antithyroid drugs for less than 3 months. Peripheral blood TCR sequencing and RNA sequencing compared persistent Graves' disease patients with newly diagnosed Graves' disease patients. The study was conducted in China and was registered as a clinical trial. A total of around 35 samples underwent TCR sequencing: around 13 from persistent and roughly 20 from newly diagnosed Graves' disease patients.

Read against the paper, the sample's time point label means: newly diagnosed GD, antithyroid drugs for less than 3 months. For both TCR sequencing and RNA sequencing, RNA was extracted from PBMCs in TRIzol. The diagnosis of Graves' disease was made according to American Thyroid Association guidelines. Patients were recruited from an endocrinology department in Xi'an, China. Each patient gave approximately 8.8 milliliters of peripheral blood, collected in an EDTA anticoagulant tube. Ficoll Paque Plus density gradient separation was used to isolate PBMCs, and no further T cell sorting was performed. RNA quality was checked with an Agilent 2100 Bioanalyzer and agarose gel, and concentration with a NanoDrop 2000. This clonotype came up many times. Which antigen it targets is not known. The sample holds no much larger clone one base away, and base qualities are not on file. V has 1 base trimmed and J has 6 bases trimmed; junction bases matching no gene number 5. From the cysteine through the phenylalanine, the CDR3 covers 16 amino acids. Just the 48-base CDR3 DNA is kept, in frame starting at base 1. In the germline V gene, CDR1 corresponds to SGHTA and CDR2 to FQGNSA.

Here is what the overall study found, with its caveats: Compared with newly diagnosed patients, patients with persistent Graves' disease had lower TCR Shannon entropy and fewer highly expanded clones, which suggests clonal expansion. More public clonotypes were shared among persistent patients (roughly 2,700) than among newly diagnosed patients (roughly 1,000). Sequencing and analysis were restricted to the TCR beta chain. Only peripheral blood was studied, because thyroid tissue, the primary lesion, was inaccessible. Preferential use of TRBV28, TRBJ1-2 and TRBJ2-5 was observed in persistent disease, whereas TRBV20-1 and TRBJ2-1 were favored in newly diagnosed disease. As a limitation, the authors acknowledged that the small sample size may reduce accuracy.

The library was generated by multiplex PCR. Sequenced on an Illumina HiSeq 4000. TCR beta libraries were built with iRepertoire HTBI primers and Arm-PCR amplification of CDR3 regions. Before sequencing, the PCR products underwent gel purification. The paper's processing steps were these. Gene usage analysis of CDR3 amino acid clonotypes relied on the roughly 60 TRBV and 12 to 15 TRBJ segments identified across samples. Filtered high-quality paired reads were merged into contigs using COPE and FqMerger. Contigs were aligned with BLAST to IMGT TRBV, TRBD and TRBJ reference genes, and CDR3 was defined per IMGT. Clonotypes above 0.1% frequency were classified as highly expanded clones. Shannon entropy served as the measure of repertoire diversity, while the Gini coefficient captured V-J evenness. Clonotypes shared by more than one individual were considered public. In TCRdb, the public reads were trimmed at Q25 with fastp and aligned with MiXCR, with productive beta chains retained. Identical CDR3 protein sequences are pooled into one entry, listed with their most common genes and DNA. TCRdb's processing, not the study's, gives the V and J calls here. This sample is represented by 510,000 or so distinct CDR3 sequences; around 12% of them were singletons. The ten top clones hold 8.9% of the sample.

The sample also formed part of further work on T cells in Graves' hyperthyroidism and ophthalmopathy. Drawing on the second study: A patient counted as having stable Graves' hyperthyroidism if no progression to ophthalmopathy occurred over 18 months of follow-up. Hyperthyroidism patients were newly diagnosed, had a disease duration of under 2 months, and were aged 18 to 65 years. Patients with uncontrolled infections, other autoimmune diseases, pregnancy or lactation were excluded. Diagnoses relied on clinical symptoms, serum thyroxine and TRAb, thyroid ultrasound and orbital computed tomography. The TCR CDR3 was subjected to a first round of RT-PCR using the HTBI primer set and the Qiagen OneStep RT-PCR kit. Most expanded thyroid clonotypes (frequency above 0.001) were also found in blood, which suggests that blood repertoires may mirror thyroid immune responses. In cross-validation, a model built on a 13 V-J signature told ophthalmopathy apart from stable hyperthyroidism with less than 90% sensitivity and around 81% specificity, and in testing the same model reached 80%/75%. In validation, the model predicted progression to ophthalmopathy a median of roughly 6.1 months before onset, with roughly 70% sensitivity and almost 75% specificity. TCR V-J signatures able to tell the groups apart were searched for in a discovery cohort of around 95 patients, of whom over 40 had Graves' ophthalmopathy and roughly 59 had stable Graves' hyperthyroidism. An independent validation cohort of some 18 hyperthyroidism patients and approximately 17 patients who later progressed to ophthalmopathy tested prospective prediction of ophthalmopathy. The approximately 90 discovery patients were randomly split 7:3 into training and test sets. In addition, the study compared T-cell repertoires in thyroid tissue and in blood from six Graves' hyperthyroidism patients. After sampling, hyperthyroidism patients received methimazole starting at 30 mg daily, and ophthalmopathy patients received high-dose intravenous methylprednisolone. Libraries were constructed in a second round of multiplex PCR, after which size selection and purification were carried out. The libraries were sequenced on an Illumina HiSeq2000 using paired-end 100 bp reads. Raw data were processed with SOAPnuke, discarding reads with adapters, uncalled bases, mean Phred below 15, or no exact constant-primer or identifier match. High-quality paired reads were merged with COPE v1.2.5, and unique nucleotide sequences were defined as clonotypes. MiTCR v1.1 was used to align clonotypes to the IMGT TRBV, TRBD and TRBJ reference segments. The analysis included only V-J combinations with a frequency above 0.0001, which together covered approximately 99% of the repertoires. A TCS score was defined as the ratio between F50 (clonal expansion) and ExV (chaos), using BLOSUM62-based TCRdist between CDR3 peptides within each V-J. Welch's t-statistics and random forest reduced some 510 V-J features to about 12, which were used in a naive Bayes classifier (R e1071). No statistical method was used to set the sample size in advance, and investigators knew the group allocation. According to the paper, TCR Vbeta CDR3 sequencing was carried out on more than 120 peripheral blood samples, which came from approximately 41 ophthalmopathy, approximately 72 hyperthyroidism and about 17 progressor patients.

The TCR was taken from a woman in her thirties with Graves disease. Donor details come from another sample of the same person, matched by shared clones. Here the chain combines TRBV7-2 and TRBJ2-1; TRBD1 aligns with 11 central bases. The sample was peripheral blood mononuclear cells (PBMCs), taken at new diagnosis, from a patient treated with antithyroid drugs. The DNA reads TGTGCCAGCAGCTTAGATGGGACAGGGGGGCGCAATGAGCAGTTCTTC. It codes for CASSLDGTGGRNEQFF.